The clone carrying this TCR beta chain was detected ten times or more. TCRdb reanalysed the 5' RACE reads using MiXCR and keeps one entry per CDR3 protein. In the table there are 400,000 or so distinct CDR3 sequences, about 6% of which are singletons. The record originates from a study of T cells after yellow fever vaccination. The TCR comes from a man aged 30 to 39 who received the YFV17D yellow fever vaccine. The sample in question was PBMCs, obtained 5 days after the yellow fever booster vaccination.

This CDR3 reads CASSATSGGDNEQFF. DNA for the CDR3: TGTGCCAGCAGTGCTACTAGCGGGGGGGACAATGAGCAGTTCTTC. The rearrangement joins TRBV2 to TRBJ2-1, with 13 bases lining up with TRBD2. The CDR3 length is 15 residues. Germline assignment: CDR1 SNHLY and CDR2 FYNNEI. V dropped 4 bases and J dropped 5; count of bases not matched to a gene: 2.